This T cell receptor beta chain comes out of a study of neurological immune-mediated disorders. Findings and limits, study-wide: No sharing of CDR3 amino acid sequences was observed among expanded clones across subjects, suggesting private repertoires in all groups.

This clonotype was seen many times. Its matching antigen is unknown. Synthesis of cDNA used 5'RACE (with 10-nucleotide random UMIs). MiXCR was run by TCRdb on the 5' RACE reads, yielding one entry per CDR3 protein. The sample carries some 54,000 distinct CDR3 sequences, roughly 10% recorded once. Described time point: longitudinal time-point 1 (baseline). CDR1 is LGHDT, CDR2 YNNKEL, per germline (reference sequence). The CDR3 spans 15 residues. Germline trimming cut 4 bases from V and 5 bases from J; bases unmatched to any gene: 9. The rearrangement uses TRBV3-1 and TRBJ1-1; 8 bases line up with TRBD1. The clonotype comes from a male donor with HTLV-1-associated myelopathy (HAM/TSP). Sequenced: PBMCs. This chain's CDR3 is CASSPNDRGFTEAFF. Written as DNA, the CDR3 is TGTGCCAGCAGCCCCAACGACAGGGGTTTTACTGAAGCTTTCTTT.